The 23 T cell receptor beta chains below all came from one sample that was sequenced in a study of T cells in Graves' hyperthyroidism and ophthalmopathy. TCR beta CDR3 regions were amplified from RNA. During a first-round RT-PCR of the TCR CDR3, the HTBI primer set was used. TCRdb passed the multiplex PCR reads through MiXCR, listing each CDR3 protein once. The repertoire holds approximately 370,000 distinct CDR3 sequences, with about a sixth as singletons. Sequenced sample: blood. These receptors came from a woman younger than 45 with Graves' hyperthyroidism that later progressed to Graves' ophthalmopathy.

The chain links TRBV20-1 to TRBJ2-7; the D gene is possibly TRBD2 (6 bases). Per germline, CDR1 DFQATT and CDR2 SNEGSKA (reference sequence). V was trimmed by 1 base and J by 7 bases, leaving 17 bases between them. The CDR3 covers 14 residues. The CDR3 coding sequence is TGCAGTGCTAGAGTTCCGACAGACCGGGAGGAGCAGTACTTC. This codes for CSARVPTDREEQYF.

This clonotype has at least ten counts. The CDR3 loop is CASSEGQTIYNEQFF. CDR3 nucleotides: TGTGCCAGCAGTGAAGGGCAGACCATCTACAATGAGCAGTTCTTC. This chain joins TRBV2 and TRBJ2-1; D is uncertain. Germline assignment: CDR1 SNHLY and CDR2 FYNNEI. The CDR3 consists of 15 residues. V was trimmed by 1 base and J by 3 bases, leaving 10 bases between them.

In the case of this clonotype: It may be a read error: a sequence one base away is much more abundant. The rearrangement uses TRBV7-2 and TRBJ2-1, with D uncertain. The end of the DNA is better explained by TRBJ2-7, so the J call may be wrong. CDR1 is SGHTA, CDR2 FQGNSA, per germline. The CDR3 covers 12 residues. CDR3 DNA sequence: TGTGCCAGCAGCCATTTGCACAATGAGCAGTACTTC. Translation: CASSHLHNEQYF.

This clonotype was counted ten times or more. This chain links TRBV28 with TRBJ2-2; no definite D call. This CDR3 is built from 17 residues. CDR1 and CDR2 from the germline V gene are MDHEN and SYDVKM. Trimming pared 2 bases from V and 0 bases from J, leaving 13 bases between. The DNA of the CDR3 is TGTGCCAGCAGTTTACCCCGCGCTTCGGCGAACACCGGGGAGCTGTTTTTT. This gives the protein CASSLPRASANTGELFF.

The gene calls are TRBV7-2 and TRBJ1-1; D unclear. This CDR3 has 14 amino acids. Germline CDR1 SGHTA, CDR2 FQGNSA. CDR3 in amino acids: CALNKQARKLEAFF. For the CDR3, the DNA is TGTGCATTAAACAAGCAGGCCAGGAAGCTTGAAGCTTTCTTT.

This clonotype was seen at least ten times. The chain couples TRBV15 to TRBJ2-5; no firm D call. Trimming left V 3 bases short and J 1 base short, with 12 bases between. The length of the CDR3 is 15 residues. The germline V gene encodes CDR1 LNHNV and CDR2 YYDKDF (reference sequence). CDR3 sequence (DNA): TGTGCCACCAGCAGGGATGATAGAATCCAAGAGACCCAGTACTTC. The encoded protein is CATSRDDRIQETQYF.

This clonotype was picked up many times. The chain uses TRBV16 and TRBJ2-2; 7 nucleotides agree with TRBD1. Trimming at V came to 7 bases and at J to 1 base, leaving 9 bases not matched to a gene. Germline lookup yields CDR1 KGHSY and CDR2 FQNENV. CDR3 size: 16 residues. The CDR3: CASNPGRTGNTGELFF. The CDR3 DNA reads as TGTGCCAGCAACCCTGGCCGGACAGGGAACACCGGGGAGCTGTTTTTT.

Many counts were recorded for this clonotype. The chain links TRBV12-3 or TRBV12-4 to TRBJ2-2; 10 bases agree with TRBD1. The CDR3 is made up of 17 amino acids. V lost 1 base, J lost 6 bases, and 8 bases stayed unmatched. In DNA form, the CDR3 reads TGTGCCAGCAGTTTAGGCGGGGACAGGGGTATCGCCGGGGAGCTGTTTTTT. Its protein is CASSLGGDRGIAGELFF.

This clonotype was seen repeatedly, ten times or more. The chain employs TRBV7-9 and TRBJ2-5; TRBD2 matches 9 bases. CDR3 length: 16 residues. The ends lost 3 bases at V and 5 bases at J; junction bases unmatched: 10. The germline V gene encodes CDR1 SEHNR and CDR2 FQNEAQ (reference sequence). CDR3 bases: TGTGCCAGCAGCTTGGGGGGACTAGCCCCTACGGAGACCCAGTACTTC. Its translation: CASSLGGLAPTETQYF.

This clonotype was counted a few times. The rearrangement joins TRBV29-1 to TRBJ2-7; the D gene is possibly TRBD1 (6 bases). Germline lookup yields CDR1 SQVTM and CDR2 ANQGSEA. There are 15 residues in the CDR3. V lost 3 bases, J lost 8 bases, and 23 bases lay in between. The CDR3 reads CSVESVGHLGVQQYF. The CDR3 region has the DNA TGCAGCGTTGAGTCGGTGGGACACCTGGGTGTCCAGCAGTACTTC.

This chain connects TRBV12-5 to TRBJ2-7; D is perhaps TRBD2 (6 bases). V lost 3 bases and J lost 0, with 15 bases in between. CDR3 length: 16 amino acids. The germline V gene has CDR1 LGHNT and CDR2 FRNRAP. The chain's CDR3 is CASGFLTRESSYEQYV. CDR3 sequence (DNA): TGTGCTAGTGGTTTCCTTACTCGGGAGAGCTCCTACGAGCAGTACGTC.

This clonotype has ten or more counts. J is TRBJ2-5 and V is TRBV27; 9 bases match TRBD2. The CDR3 consists of 19 residues. The V segment lost 0 bases and the J segment 0 bases; nucleotides outside the gene matches: 11. Per germline, CDR1 MNHEY and CDR2 SMNVEV (reference sequence). CDR3 amino acids: CASSLSGVLAGSYQETQYF. CDR3 in DNA: TGTGCCAGCAGTTTATCGGGGGTCCTAGCGGGATCGTACCAAGAGACCCAGTACTTC.

This clonotype was recorded at least ten times. The rearrangement links TRBV20-1 to TRBJ2-2; D is ambiguous. The CDR3 length is 13 residues. CDR1 is DFQATT, CDR2 SNEGSKA, per germline (reference sequence). Trimming cost V 3 bases and J 1 base, with 6 bases left between them. The DNA of the CDR3 is TGCAGTGCTAGCGGCAGGAACACCGGGGAGCTGTTTTTT. Translating gives CSASGRNTGELFF.

This clonotype was found many times. V and J are TRBV7-9 and TRBJ1-1; the D gene is possibly TRBD1 (5 bases). V lost 5 bases and J lost 5, with 15 bases in between. CDR1 and CDR2 from the germline V gene are SEHNR and FQNEAQ (reference sequence). The CDR3 has 14 amino acids. The CDR3 spells CASSPGSGGTEAFF. CDR3 DNA: TGTGCCAGCAGCCCGGGGTCGGGGGGAACTGAAGCTTTCTTT.

A word on this clonotype: This could be a read error, since a much larger clone is one nucleotide away. The chain is built from TRBV13 and TRBJ2-5; possible D gene TRBD1, 6 bases. Germline CDR1 is PRHDT and CDR2 is FYEKMQ (reference sequence). The CDR3 totals 13 residues. Between the trimmed V and J ends, which lost 4 bases and 9 bases, there was a span of 15 bases. This CDR3 reads CASSSGVRASQYF. CDR3 DNA sequence: TGTGCCAGCAGCTCAGGGGTTAGGGCGTCCCAGTACTTC. The full variable domain, completed using reference TRBV13 and TRBJ2-5, is AAGVIQSPRHLIKEKRETATLKCYPIPRHDTVYWYQQGPGQDPQFLISFYEKMQSDKGSIPDRFSAQQFSDYHSELNMSSLELGDSALYFCASSSGVRASQYFGPGTRLLVL.

J is TRBJ2-3 and V is TRBV7-9; 12 positions match TRBD2. CDR3 length: 17 residues. V shed 4 bases and J 6 bases; nucleotides not matched to a gene: 11. Germline V gene lookup returns CDR1 SEHNR and CDR2 FQNEAQ (reference sequence). The CDR3 sequence: CASSYRTSGTQSDTQYF. CDR3 sequence (DNA): TGTGCCAGCAGCTACCGGACTAGCGGGACACAGTCGGATACGCAGTATTTT. Based on the CDR3 plus reference TRBV7-9 and TRBJ2-3, the full variable domain is DTGVSQNPRHKITKRGQNVTFRCDPISEHNRLYWYRQTLGQGPEFLTYFQNEAQLEKSRLLSDRFSAERPKGSFSTLEIQRTEQGDSAMYLCASSYRTSGTQSDTQYFGPGTRLTVL.

This clonotype was recorded a few times. The genes are TRBV19 and TRBJ2-1, with D uncertain. Germline V gene data show CDR1 as LNHDA and CDR2 as SQIVND (reference sequence). Trimming cost V 9 bases and J 3 bases, with 15 bases left between them. This CDR3 contains 14 residues. CDR3 sequence reads: CASKANRGYNEQFF. In DNA, the CDR3 is TGTGCCAGCAAAGCGAATCGTGGCTACAATGAGCAGTTCTTC.

There are many counts of this clonotype. J is TRBJ1-1 and V is TRBV6-1, with 7 nucleotides matching TRBD1. CDR1 MNHNS and CDR2 SASEGT come from the germline V gene. The CDR3 contains 13 residues. V shed 6 bases, J shed 4 bases, and the junction held 5 bases outside the gene matches. The CDR3: CASSDSGGTEAFF. The DNA for the CDR3 is TGTGCCAGCAGCGACTCAGGGGGCACTGAAGCTTTCTTT.

This clonotype was counted at least ten times. The chain carries TRBV7-2 and TRBJ2-5; D tentatively reads TRBD1 or TRBD2 (6 bases each). V was clipped by 3 bases and J by 7 bases, with 15 bases between them. The CDR3 runs 14 residues. Germline V gives CDR1 SGHTA, CDR2 FQGNSA. The CDR3 protein is CASSFASGARTQYF. As DNA, the CDR3 is TGTGCCAGCAGCTTCGCGTCGGGGGCGCGGACCCAGTACTTC.

At least ten counts were recorded for this clonotype. The V gene is TRBV18, the J gene TRBJ2-5; possibly TRBD1 or TRBD2 for D (5 bases each). The CDR3 has 14 amino acids. The V end was cut by 3 bases, the J end by 5 bases, with 13 bases between. The germline CDR1 and CDR2 sequences are KGHSH and LQKENI. The CDR3 region is CASSPTWGRETQYF. In nucleotides, the CDR3 is TGTGCCAGCTCACCTACGTGGGGACGGGAGACCCAGTACTTC.

There are a few counts of this clonotype. The genes are TRBV6-5 and TRBJ2-1; tentative D call: TRBD1 (6 bases). The germline V gene has CDR1 MNHEY and CDR2 SVGAGI. The CDR3 extends over 14 amino acids. The germline V and J ends were trimmed by 0 bases and 10 bases, with 13 bases remaining between them. CDR3 DNA: TGTGCCAGCAGTTACTCGAGTACAGGGCCGGAGCAGTTCTTC. It yields the protein CASSYSSTGPEQFF.

This clonotype occurred many times. V is TRBV20-1 and J is TRBJ2-1, with D possibly matching TRBD1 (6 bases). The CDR3 loop spans 14 amino acids. Trimming took 6 bases from V and 0 from J, leaving 12 bases between them. The germline gives CDR1 DFQATT, CDR2 SNEGSKA (reference sequence). The CDR3 loop reads CSARGGHSYNEQFF. The CDR3 DNA reads as TGCAGTGCCAGGGGCGGACACTCCTACAATGAGCAGTTCTTC.

This clonotype was picked up many times. The V gene is TRBV7-8, the J gene TRBJ2-1, with D perhaps TRBD2 (6 bases). Between the trimmed V and J ends, which lost 3 bases and 4 bases, there was a span of 22 bases. Germline V gene data show CDR1 as SGHVS and CDR2 as FQNEAQ. CDR3 size: 18 residues. The CDR3 DNA is TGTGCCAGCAGCTTGTTCCCGGGACTTAGCAAAGGGTACAATGAGCAGTTCTTC. It yields the protein CASSLFPGLSKGYNEQFF.